This T cell receptor (beta chain) was captured in a study of read filtering for tumor transcriptome and immune sequencing. As for the study in general: The cohort had 17 men and some 13 women aged about 40 to 90, mean about 72 years. Under ten patients were R-ISS I, roughly 15 were R-ISS II, six or seven were R-ISS III. Study observations and caveats: IR-seq and RNA-seq agreed better without single-read clonotypes.

This clonotype was counted at least ten times. The target antigen is unknown. The library was built from approximately 400 ng RNA with molecular barcoded adaptors for alpha/delta and beta/gamma chains. TCRdb fed the reads into MiXCR, producing one record per CDR3 protein. Among 43,000 or so distinct CDR3 sequences listed, around 21% were seen once. Every patient had bone marrow sampled while the disease was active. Sequencing input: a population of CD138-negative cells sorted from bone marrow. The clonotype comes from a donor at least 40 years old with multiple myeloma.

The CDR3 protein is CSAEVLAGRTDTQYF. The CDR3 nucleotides are TGCAGTGCCGAGGTGTTAGCGGGAAGGACAGATACGCAGTATTTT. This rearrangement joins TRBV20-1 to TRBJ2-3; TRBD2 matches 8 bases. The V gene end was trimmed by 6 bases and the J gene end by 3 bases; junction bases not matched to a gene: 11. The germline V gene encodes CDR1 DFQATT and CDR2 SNEGSKA (reference sequence). This CDR3 region has 15 residues.